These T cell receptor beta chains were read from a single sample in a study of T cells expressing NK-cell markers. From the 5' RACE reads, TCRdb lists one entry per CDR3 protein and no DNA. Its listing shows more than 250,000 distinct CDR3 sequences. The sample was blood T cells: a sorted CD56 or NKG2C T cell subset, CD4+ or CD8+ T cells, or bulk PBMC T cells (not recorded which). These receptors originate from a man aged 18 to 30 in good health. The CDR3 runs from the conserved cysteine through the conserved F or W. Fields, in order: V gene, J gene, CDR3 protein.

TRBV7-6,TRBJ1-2,CASSLGTGLNYGYTF
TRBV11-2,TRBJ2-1,CASSLGAISYNEQFF
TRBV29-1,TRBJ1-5,CSVGSGANQPQHF
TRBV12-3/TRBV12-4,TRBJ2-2,CASSVSRGGGFFTGELFF
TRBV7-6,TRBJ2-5,CASSLPTRAGGRETQYF
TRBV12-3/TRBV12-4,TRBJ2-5,CASSSQGGPQETQYF
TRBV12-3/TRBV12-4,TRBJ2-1,CASSPRSSGGSQQFF
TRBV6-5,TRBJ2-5,CASSYRGTLQETQYF
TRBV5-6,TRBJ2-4,CASSLRRETKNIQYF
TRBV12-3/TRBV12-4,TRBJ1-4,CASRMTGGNEKLFF
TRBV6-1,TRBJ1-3,CASSPQDTSGNTIYF
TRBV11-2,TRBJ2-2,CASSHYRGTGELFF
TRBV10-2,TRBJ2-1,CASSVRGGGPYNEQFF
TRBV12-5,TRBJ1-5,CASGLGHGQPQHF
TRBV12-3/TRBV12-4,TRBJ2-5,CASSSSGNQETQYF
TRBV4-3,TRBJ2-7,CASSQDIGGVQIYEQYF
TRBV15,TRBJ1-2,CATSRRQYMEDGYTF
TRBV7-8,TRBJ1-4,CASSLARRTGFEKLFF
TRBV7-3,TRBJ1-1,CASSLRYGTEAFF
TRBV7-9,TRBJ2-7,CASSRNGQSSAQYF
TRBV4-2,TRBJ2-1,CASSQVGQGGYNEQFF
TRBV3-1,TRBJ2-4,CASSLRTGGANIQYF
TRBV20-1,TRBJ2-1,CSARAKWGLAGNEQFF
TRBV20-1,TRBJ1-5,CSASRRDQPQHF
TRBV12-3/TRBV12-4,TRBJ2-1,CASSLLASGGYNEQFF
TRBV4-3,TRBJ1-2,CASSQANRGRGGYTF
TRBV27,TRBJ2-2,CASSPSKLNTGELFF
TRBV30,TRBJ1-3,CAWSRGLSGNTIYF
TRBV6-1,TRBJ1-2,CASSLRGKRGYTF
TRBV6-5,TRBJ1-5,CASSKGTGLRSDQPQHF
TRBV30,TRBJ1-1,CASRWVWDTEAFF
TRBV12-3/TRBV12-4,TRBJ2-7,CASSLGRARHEQYF
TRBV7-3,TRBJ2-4,CASSPSGVSSGNIQYF
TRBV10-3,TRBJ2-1,CAISEPAGGHQQFF
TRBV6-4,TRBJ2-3,CASSETTVSTDTQYF
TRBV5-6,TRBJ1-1,CASRGNELRAFF
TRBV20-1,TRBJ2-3,CSARRGMEYTQYF
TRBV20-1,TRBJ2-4,CSARPPGQTTLAKNIQYF
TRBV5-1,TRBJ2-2,CASSGGSVNTGELFF
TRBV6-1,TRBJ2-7,CASINKGLPYEQYF
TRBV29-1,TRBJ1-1,CSVGHNENTEAFF
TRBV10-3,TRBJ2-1,CAIRDELVVNNEQFF
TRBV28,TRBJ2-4,CASTLGGAAKNIQYF
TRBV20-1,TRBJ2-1,CSCGWTSGPLSYNEQFF
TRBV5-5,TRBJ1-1,CASTTYWGGAFF
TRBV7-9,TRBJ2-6,CASSFASGANVLTF
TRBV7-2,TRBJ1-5,CASRSGQGYQPQHF
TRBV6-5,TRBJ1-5,CASRLGGPGNQPQHF
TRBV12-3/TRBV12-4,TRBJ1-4,CASSPGGLGEKLFF
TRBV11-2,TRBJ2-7,CASSLLPALGTGRYEQYF
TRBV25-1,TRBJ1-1,CASSDGLGRPNTEAFF
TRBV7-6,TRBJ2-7,CASSLADTSGRPYEQYF
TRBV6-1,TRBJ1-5,CASSLRELQPQHF
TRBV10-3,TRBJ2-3,CAISESGAGHKDTQYF
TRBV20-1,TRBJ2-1,CSAMAGDALYNEQFF
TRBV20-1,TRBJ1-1,CSVGQGWTEAFF
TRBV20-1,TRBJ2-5,CSASPVAGGPQETQYF
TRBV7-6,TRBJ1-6,CASSLGAGNNSPLHF
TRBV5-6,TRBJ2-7,CATFDRKGSYEQYF
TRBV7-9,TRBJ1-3,CASSRRIRDRAREPGNTIYF